The entry below gives a single T cell receptor beta chain sequence along with its context. Its specificity is not known. Trimming cost V 6 bases and J 7 bases; bases outside gene matches: 9. The CDR3 is made up of 15 amino acids. Looked up from germline, CDR1 is SGHTA and CDR2 is FQGNSA. These data are taken from a study of T cell responses to AZD1222 COVID-19 vaccine. Study-level findings and limits: The peak T cell response came first, and repertoires were sampled only after it.

The data were produced by immunoSEQ multiplex PCR, yet TCRdb's version contains in-frame clones alone and is incomplete. The table includes about 150,000 clones, roughly nine tenths detected once. The material sequenced was peripheral blood, taken on day 0 of AZD1222 vaccination. The origin of this receptor is an adult in good health. The genes are TRBV7-2 and TRBJ1-6; TRBD1 agrees at 7 bases. The chain's CDR3 is CASSYTGTENSPLHF. The CDR3 DNA is TGTGCCAGCAGTTATACCGGGACAGAGAATTCACCCCTCCACTTT.